The rows below give T cell receptor beta chains drawn from one sample of a study of cytomegalovirus exposure and HLA in healthy donors. This table comes from immunoSEQ multiplex PCR, and its TCRdb copy is limited to in-frame clones, with some not included. The sample includes roughly 250,000 clones, 75% to 90% of them seen just once. The sample comprised PBMCs. The receptors come from a girl aged 2-10 years in good health and CMV-seronegative. Both conserved end residues are part of each CDR3. A D gene is named only where the DNA matches it firmly. Clone size is given for some rows only: seen once, a few or many times, or a class if the clone is expanded.

>TRBV7-8|TRBJ1-5|.|.
CASSLVRGISNQPQHF
TGTGCCAGCAGCTTAGTCCGCGGGATTAGCAATCAGCCCCAGCATTTT
>TRBV28|TRBJ2-7|.|.
CASSLSQGFDEQYF
TGTGCCAGCAGTTTGTCTCAGGGTTTCGACGAGCAGTACTTC
>TRBV7-8|TRBJ1-1|.|.
CASSLGDSNTEAFF
TGTGCCAGCAGCTTAGGCGACAGCAACACTGAAGCTTTCTTT
>TRBV28|TRBJ1-2|.|.
CASSLGRRDYGYTF
TGTGCCAGCAGTTTAGGGAGGAGGGACTATGGCTACACCTTC
>TRBV27|TRBJ1-5|TRBD1|.
CASTKTGGNQPQHF
TGTGCCAGCACCAAGACAGGGGGCAATCAGCCCCAGCATTTT
>TRBV7-9|TRBJ2-5|.|.
CASSWKTAQETQYF
TGTGCCAGCAGCTGGAAGACAGCTCAAGAGACCCAGTACTTC
>TRBV5-4|TRBJ1-1|.|.
CASKSQGFTEAFF
TGTGCCAGCAAGTCCCAGGGATTCACTGAAGCTTTCTTT
>TRBV19|TRBJ2-7|TRBD2|few
CASRLAGGMEQYF
TGTGCCAGTAGGTTAGCGGGAGGAATGGAGCAGTACTTC
>TRBV7-9|TRBJ2-7|TRBD1|.
CASSSYRGTYEQYF
TGTGCCAGCAGCTCGTACAGGGGAACCTACGAGCAGTACTTC
>TRBV6-5|TRBJ2-7|TRBD1|.
CASKPGQGRYEQYF
TGTGCCAGCAAACCCGGACAGGGGAGGTACGAGCAGTACTTC
>TRBV2|TRBJ2-7|.|.
CASSGDSYEQYF
TGTGCCAGCAGTGGAGACAGCTACGAGCAGTACTTC
>TRBV28|TRBJ2-1|TRBD2|once
CASTFNLGRDKQFF
TGTGCCAGCACCTTCAACCTCGGGAGGGACAAGCAGTTCTTC
>TRBV28|TRBJ1-3|.|.
CFSGNTIYF
TGCTTCAGTGGAAACACCATATATTTT
>TRBV7-9|TRBJ2-2|TRBD2|.
CSSSPGLAGGPGELFF
TGTTCCAGCAGCCCTGGACTAGCGGGGGGGCCCGGGGAGCTGTTTTTT
>TRBV7-9|TRBJ2-5|TRBD2|.
CSSSAPWAGDAEGETQYF
TGTTCCAGCAGCGCCCCATGGGCGGGGGACGCCGAGGGAGAGACCCAGTACTTC
>TRBV7-6|TRBJ2-3|TRBD2|.
CASSLRVAGVNLNSADTQYF
TGTGCCAGCAGCTTGCGTGTAGCGGGAGTAAACCTGAATTCGGCAGATACGCAGTATTTT
>TRBV9|TRBJ1-4|TRBD1|.
CASSTYRGEHEKLFF
TGTGCCAGCAGCACCTACAGGGGAGAACATGAAAAACTGTTTTTT
>TRBV27|TRBJ1-4|.|.
CASSLYPRATNEKLFF
TGTGCCAGCAGTTTGTACCCCAGGGCAACTAATGAAAAACTGTTTTTT
>TRBV28|TRBJ2-3|TRBD2|.
CASSLSTSGSPDTQYF
TGTGCCAGCAGTTTATCAACTAGCGGGAGCCCGGATACGCAGTATTTT
>TRBV12-5|TRBJ2-7|.|.
CASGLANRVRHYEQYF
TGTGCTAGTGGTTTGGCAAACAGGGTTCGACACTACGAGCAGTACTTC
>TRBV13|TRBJ1-2|.|.
CASSLSITVQNYGYTF
TGTGCCAGCAGCTTATCGATCACAGTCCAGAACTATGGCTACACCTTC
>TRBV28|TRBJ2-7|TRBD1|.
CASSLTGGAYEQYF
TGTGCCAGCAGTTTGACAGGGGGCGCCTACGAGCAGTACTTC
>TRBV11-2|TRBJ2-7|.|.
CASSPGTGTFYEQYF
TGTGCCAGCAGCCCAGGAACAGGGACCTTCTACGAGCAGTACTTC
>TRBV2|TRBJ1-6|.|.
CASSENRDSPLHF
TGTGCCAGCAGTGAAAATCGGGATTCACCCCTCCACTTT
>TRBV25-1|TRBJ1-2|.|.
CASSEWGGAPGLHGYTF
TGTGCCAGCAGTGAATGGGGAGGGGCCCCGGGGCTCCATGGCTACACCTTC
>TRBV6-1|TRBJ1-5|.|.
CASSEKQGQPQHF
TGTGCCAGCAGTGAGAAACAGGGTCAGCCCCAGCATTTT
>TRBV27|TRBJ1-2|.|.
CASSLQGYGDYGYTF
TGTGCCAGCAGTCTCCAGGGCTACGGCGACTATGGCTACACCTTC
>TRBV30|TRBJ1-1|.|.
CAWSVDRYTEAFF
TGTGCCTGGAGTGTTGACAGATACACTGAAGCTTTCTTT
>TRBV5-8|TRBJ2-4|.|.
CASSLGEQNIQYF
TGTGCCAGCAGCTTGGGAGAGCAAAACATTCAGTACTTC
>TRBV9|TRBJ2-5|.|once
CASSAGLAGGETQYF
TGTGCCAGCAGCGCAGGGTTGGCCGGTGGGGAGACCCAGTACTTC
>TRBV13|TRBJ1-1|.|.
CASSLVGGGTEAFF
TGTGCCAGCAGCTTAGTAGGGGGGGGCACTGAAGCTTTCTTT
>TRBV5-1|TRBJ2-3|TRBD2|.
CASIPSPGLAGGNPDTQYF
TGCGCCAGCATACCTTCACCGGGACTAGCGGGGGGGAACCCAGATACGCAGTATTTT
>TRBV18|TRBJ1-2|.|.
CASSPAGRDGYTF
TGTGCCAGCTCACCGGCGGGGCGGGATGGCTACACCTTC
>TRBV11-3|TRBJ2-2|.|.
CASSLGGTSANTGELFF
TGTGCCAGCAGCTTAGGGGGGACATCGGCGAACACCGGGGAGCTGTTTTTT
>TRBV2|TRBJ2-1|.|.
CASSEIRRHEQFF
TGTGCCAGCAGTGAAATTCGGAGGCATGAGCAGTTCTTC
>TRBV10-3|TRBJ1-1|TRBD1|.
CAIARTGRMNTEAFF
TGTGCCATCGCGAGGACAGGGCGCATGAACACTGAAGCTTTCTTT
>TRBV27|TRBJ2-1|.|.
CASSFLQRLKFSQQFF
TGTGCCAGCAGTTTTCTGCAGCGTCTGAAGTTCAGCCAGCAGTTCTTC
>TRBV19|TRBJ1-1|.|.
CASSTLGGERAFF
TGTGCCAGTAGTACATTAGGGGGAGAACGGGCTTTCTTT
>TRBV19|TRBJ2-2|TRBD2|few
CASRLRGSAIAGELFF
TGTGCCAGTAGGTTGCGCGGGAGTGCTATCGCCGGGGAGCTGTTTTTT
>TRBV6-1|TRBJ2-7|TRBD1|.
CASSPGQGLREQYF
TGTGCCAGCAGTCCGGGACAGGGGCTACGAGAGCAGTACTTC
>TRBV19|TRBJ1-3|.|few
CASSPTDSSGNTIYF
TGTGCCAGTAGCCCTACGGACAGCTCTGGAAACACCATATATTTT
>TRBV7-2|TRBJ2-5|.|.
CASSFDSQETQYF
TGTGCCAGCAGCTTTGACAGCCAAGAGACCCAGTACTTC
>TRBV5-1|TRBJ1-4|.|.
CASSFFPPHRWLANEKLFF
TGCGCCAGCAGCTTTTTTCCTCCACATCGTTGGTTGGCTAATGAAAAACTGTTTTTT
>TRBV7-6|TRBJ2-7|.|.
CASSLQGYEQYF
TGTGCCAGCAGCTTACAGGGGTACGAGCAGTACTTC
>TRBV4-2|TRBJ2-7|TRBD2|.
CASSQGLTVTSGSYEQYF
TGTGCCAGCAGCCAAGGCCTCACCGTGACTAGCGGGAGCTACGAGCAGTACTTC